A selection of T cell receptor beta chains follows, all from one sample in a study of blood T cell repertoires in COVID-19. The table came from immunoSEQ multiplex PCR; TCRdb's copy has only in-frame clones and leaves some out. The sample yields fewer than 250,000 clones, 83% seen once. Sequencing was carried out using peripheral blood. These receptors were obtained from a human donor in a cohort sampled during active COVID-19. The CDR3 runs from the conserved cysteine through the conserved F or W. Each record gives: CDR3 length, J gene, V gene, CDR3 protein.

>17|TRBJ1-6|TRBV30
CAWAERGQGRGNSPLHF
>14|TRBJ1-1|TRBV14
CASSPMGLNTEAFF
>17|TRBJ2-3|TRBV3-1/TRBV3-2
CASSPWTSGGATDTQYF
>15|TRBJ2-7|TRBV10-1
CASSEIASGRAEQYF
>14|TRBJ2-2|TRBV11-2
CASSRRGNTGELFF
>16|TRBJ2-1|TRBV15
CATSRDLAGGLNEQFF
>16|TRBJ1-3|TRBV9
CASSVVQAISGNTIYF
>12|TRBJ1-2|TRBV15
CATSSGDGGYTF
>15|TRBJ2-7|TRBV6-5
CASSYPQGDRNEQYF
>14|TRBJ1-1|TRBV5-4
CASSLAGGKAEAFF
>15|TRBJ1-3|TRBV5-1
CASSSAGQSGNTIYF
>14|TRBJ1-2|TRBV7-2
CASSLTGVNYGYTF
>17|TRBJ2-7|TRBV5-8
CASSLETGTGGVYEQYF
>16|TRBJ2-2|TRBV25-1
CASSAGTLTNTGELFF
>15|TRBJ1-4|TRBV4-1
CASKGASATNEKLFF
>11|TRBJ2-7|TRBV18
CASSPEYEQYF
>13|TRBJ1-2|TRBV7-9
CASSAKAGAGYTF
>14|TRBJ1-1|TRBV3-1/TRBV3-2
CASSHERVSGEAFF
>12|TRBJ1-3|TRBV7-9
CASSRGMDTIYF
>14|TRBJ1-2|TRBV19
CASSILGHNYGYTF
>14|TRBJ1-2|TRBV5-6
CASSLPRSGRGYTF
>14|TRBJ2-1|TRBV7-6
CASSLGRGIDEQFF
>15|TRBJ2-1|TRBV19
CASSIGSGDGNEQFF
>12|TRBJ2-1|TRBV9
CASSVFDNEQFF
>15|TRBJ2-5|TRBV18
CASSPREGREETQYF
>13|TRBJ2-3|TRBV24-1
CATGLAGADTQYF
>14|TRBJ2-5|TRBV27
CASSFTGGQETQYF
>14|TRBJ1-5|TRBV3-1/TRBV3-2
CASSQEGANQPQHF
>16|TRBJ2-7|TRBV18
CASSPFSPGQGGEQYF
>12|TRBJ2-5|TRBV20-1
CSASAGQETQYF
>15|TRBJ2-3|TRBV11-3
CASSKTSGITDTQYF
>14|TRBJ1-5|TRBV10-1
CASSDREGNQPQHF
>16|TRBJ2-2|TRBV5-1
CASSLNSQGNTGELFF
>15|TRBJ2-7|TRBV10-3
CAISASPGTGDEQYF
>15|TRBJ2-1|TRBV27
CASSFGTSGSNEQFF
>16|TRBJ2-5|TRBV28
CASSGRGQVRRETQYF